The clone carrying this T cell receptor beta chain was recorded a few times. All TCR cDNA molecules were individually tagged with a unique molecular identifier. TCRdb used MiXCR to reprocess the 5' RACE reads, holding one entry per CDR3 protein. Of over 50,000 distinct CDR3 sequences listed, approximately 8% are singletons. This sample stems from a study of spatial heterogeneity in lung cancer. Across the study: Each time, sequencing found more beta-chain sequences than alpha-chain sequences.

Stated time point: sample taken at primary tumor resection. The authors sequenced whole RNA from tumor, nontumor lung or frozen PBMC without sorting. Untreated early-stage non-small cell lung cancer patients, over 55 in total, were the donors. The germline gives CDR1 SGHTA, CDR2 FQGNSA. The CDR3 is made up of 15 amino acids. V shed 6 bases and J 5 bases; nucleotides not matched to a gene: 8. This clonotype was obtained from a female donor with early-stage non-small cell lung cancer. The source material was PBMCs, sampled at surgery. This rearrangement joins TRBV7-2 to TRBJ2-3; 10 bases are shared with TRBD2. Written as DNA, the CDR3 is TGTGCCAGCAGGCCTAGTAGCGGGGGGATAGATACGCAGTATTTT. Protein product: CASRPSSGGIDTQYF.